This entry describes one T cell receptor beta chain. Its target is unknown. This CDR3 contains 16 residues. The assay was immunoSEQ multiplex PCR, and TCRdb's table has in-frame clones only and misses some. Of roughly 100,000 clones in the sample, 93% are singletons; the top ten hold 0.62%. This entry belongs to a study of siplizumab effects on memory and regulatory T cells. Notes on the study in general: A minor share of alloreactive clones matched unstimulated subsets. Siplizumab produced a significant reduction in alloreactive sequences that were traceable to unstimulated CD4+ memory cells. Naive T cells were seen as more diverse than memory cells and as major alloresponse contributors. In siplizumab cultures, the suppressive function of proliferating Tregs remained unconfirmed.

The chain is built from TRBV12-1 and TRBJ2-7; the table's D call of TRBD2 was not tested on the DNA. TRBV12-1 is tagged as a pseudogene. The specimen was Tregs sorted from blood. This clonotype was sampled from a human donor in good health. This chain's CDR3 is CASSFPRAGEGLEQYF. The CDR3 nucleotides read TGTGCCAGCAGCTTTCCCCGAGCGGGAGAGGGTCTCGAGCAGTACTTC.